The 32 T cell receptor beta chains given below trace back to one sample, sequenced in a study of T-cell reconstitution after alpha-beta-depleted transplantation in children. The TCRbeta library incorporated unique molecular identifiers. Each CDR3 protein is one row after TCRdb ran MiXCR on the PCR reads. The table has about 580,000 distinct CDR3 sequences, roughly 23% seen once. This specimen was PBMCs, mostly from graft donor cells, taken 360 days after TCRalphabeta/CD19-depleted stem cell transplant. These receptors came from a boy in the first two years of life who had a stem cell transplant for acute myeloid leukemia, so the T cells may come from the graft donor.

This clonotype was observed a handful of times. CDR3 DNA: TGCAGTGCTAGGTTGGCCCCCACTGAAGCTTTCTTT. It is translated as CSARLAPTEAFF. V usage is TRBV20-1 and J usage is TRBJ1-1; D is ambiguous. V was pared by 3 bases and J by 4 bases, with 9 bases between. Germline CDR1 reads DFQATT; CDR2 reads SNEGSKA (reference sequence). The CDR3 sequence is 12 residues long.

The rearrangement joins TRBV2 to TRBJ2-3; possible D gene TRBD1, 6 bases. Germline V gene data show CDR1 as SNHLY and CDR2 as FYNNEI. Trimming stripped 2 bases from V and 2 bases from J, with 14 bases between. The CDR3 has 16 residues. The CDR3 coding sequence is TGTGCCAGCAGTGAATCAGGGGCTAGCTACACAGATACGCAGTATTTT. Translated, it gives CASSESGASYTDTQYF.

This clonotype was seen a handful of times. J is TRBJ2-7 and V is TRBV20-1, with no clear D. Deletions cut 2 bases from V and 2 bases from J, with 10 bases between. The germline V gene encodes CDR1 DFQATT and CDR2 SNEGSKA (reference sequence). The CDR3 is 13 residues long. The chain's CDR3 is CSARRARAYEQYV. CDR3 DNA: TGCAGTGCTAGAAGGGCTAGGGCCTACGAGCAGTACGTC.

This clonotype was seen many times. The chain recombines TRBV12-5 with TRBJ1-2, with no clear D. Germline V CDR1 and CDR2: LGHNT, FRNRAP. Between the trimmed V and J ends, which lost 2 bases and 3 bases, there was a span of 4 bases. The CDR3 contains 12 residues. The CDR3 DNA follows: TGTGCTAGTGGTTTGACGGACTATGGCTACACCTTC. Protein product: CASGLTDYGYTF.

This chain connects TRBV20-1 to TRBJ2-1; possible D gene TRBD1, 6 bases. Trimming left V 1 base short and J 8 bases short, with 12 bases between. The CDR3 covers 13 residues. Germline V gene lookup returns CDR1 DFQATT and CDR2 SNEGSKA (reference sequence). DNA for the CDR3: TGCAGTGCTAGAGGGGCAGGGGTGTATGAGCAGTTCTTC. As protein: CSARGAGVYEQFF.

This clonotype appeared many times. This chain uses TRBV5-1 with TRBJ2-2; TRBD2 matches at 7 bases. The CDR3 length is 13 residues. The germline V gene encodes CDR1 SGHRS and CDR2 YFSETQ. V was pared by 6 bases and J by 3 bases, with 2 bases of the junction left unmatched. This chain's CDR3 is CASMGRDTGELFF. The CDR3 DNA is TGCGCCAGCATGGGGAGGGACACCGGGGAGCTGTTTTTT.

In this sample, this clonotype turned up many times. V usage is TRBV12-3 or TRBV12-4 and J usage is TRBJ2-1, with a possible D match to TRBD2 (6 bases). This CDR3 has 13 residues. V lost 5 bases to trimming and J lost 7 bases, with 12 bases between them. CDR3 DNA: TGTGCCAGCAGTCCCGGGACTCAAAATGAGCAGTTCTTC. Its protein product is CASSPGTQNEQFF.

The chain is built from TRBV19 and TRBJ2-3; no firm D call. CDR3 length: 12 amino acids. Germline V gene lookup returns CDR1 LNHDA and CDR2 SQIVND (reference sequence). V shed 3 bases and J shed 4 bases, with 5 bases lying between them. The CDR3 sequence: CASSMLPDTQYF. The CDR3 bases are TGTGCCAGTAGTATGTTGCCAGATACGCAGTATTTT.

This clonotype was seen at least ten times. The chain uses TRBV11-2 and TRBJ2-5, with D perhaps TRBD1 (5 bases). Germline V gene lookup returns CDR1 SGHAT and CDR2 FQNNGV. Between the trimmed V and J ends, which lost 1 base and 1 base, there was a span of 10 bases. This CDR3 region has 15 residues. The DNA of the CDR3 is TGTGCCAGCAGCTTAGGTCTGGGGCCCCAAGAGACCCAGTACTTC. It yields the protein CASSLGLGPQETQYF.

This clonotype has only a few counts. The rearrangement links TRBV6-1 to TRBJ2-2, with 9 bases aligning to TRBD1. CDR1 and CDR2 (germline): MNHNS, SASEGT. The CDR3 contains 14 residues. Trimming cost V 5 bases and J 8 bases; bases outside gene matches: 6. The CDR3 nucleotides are TGTGCCAGCAGTCGAGGGACAGGGCGTGGGGAGCTGTTTTTT. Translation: CASSRGTGRGELFF.

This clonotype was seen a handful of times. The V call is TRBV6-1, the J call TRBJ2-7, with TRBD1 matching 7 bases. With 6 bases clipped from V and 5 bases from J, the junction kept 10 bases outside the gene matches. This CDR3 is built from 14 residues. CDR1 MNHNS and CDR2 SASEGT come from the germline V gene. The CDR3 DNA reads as TGTGCCAGCAGCTCTCCCGACAGGGTCCACGAGCAGTACTTC. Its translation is CASSSPDRVHEQYF.

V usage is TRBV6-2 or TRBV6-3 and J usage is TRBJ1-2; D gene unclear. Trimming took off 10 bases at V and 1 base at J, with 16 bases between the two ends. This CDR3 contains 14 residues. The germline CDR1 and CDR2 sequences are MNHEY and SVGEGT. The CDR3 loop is CATSRGLLNYGYTF. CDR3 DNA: TGTGCCACCTCAAGAGGGCTGCTTAACTATGGCTACACCTTC.

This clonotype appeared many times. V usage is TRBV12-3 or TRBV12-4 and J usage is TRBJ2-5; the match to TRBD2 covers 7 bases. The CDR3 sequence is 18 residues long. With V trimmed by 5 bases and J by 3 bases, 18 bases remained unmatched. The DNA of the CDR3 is TGTGCCAGCAGTGTCCCCTTTGTACCCAGCGGGGTCAAAGAGACCCAGTACTTC. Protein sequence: CASSVPFVPSGVKETQYF.

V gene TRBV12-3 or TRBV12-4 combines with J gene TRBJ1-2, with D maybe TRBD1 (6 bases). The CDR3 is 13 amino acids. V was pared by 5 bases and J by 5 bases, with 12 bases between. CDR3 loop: CASSAGTPYGYTF. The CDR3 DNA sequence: TGTGCCAGCAGTGCCGGGACACCTTATGGCTACACCTTC.

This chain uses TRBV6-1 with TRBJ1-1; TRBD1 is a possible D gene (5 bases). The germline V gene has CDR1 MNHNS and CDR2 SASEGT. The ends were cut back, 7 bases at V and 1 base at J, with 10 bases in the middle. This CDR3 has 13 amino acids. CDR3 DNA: TGTGCCAGCACCGTTGGGGGGAACACTGAAGCTTTCTTT. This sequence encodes CASTVGGNTEAFF.

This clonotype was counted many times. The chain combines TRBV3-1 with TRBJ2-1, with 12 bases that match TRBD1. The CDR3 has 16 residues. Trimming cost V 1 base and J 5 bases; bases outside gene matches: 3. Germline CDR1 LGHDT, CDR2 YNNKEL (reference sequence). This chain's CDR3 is CASSQGGQGAHNEQFF. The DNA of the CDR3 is TGTGCCAGCAGCCAAGGGGGACAGGGGGCCCACAATGAGCAGTTCTTC.

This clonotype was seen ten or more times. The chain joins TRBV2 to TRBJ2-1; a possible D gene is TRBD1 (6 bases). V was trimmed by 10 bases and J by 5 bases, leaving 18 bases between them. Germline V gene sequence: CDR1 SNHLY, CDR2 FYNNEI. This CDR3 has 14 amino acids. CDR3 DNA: TGTGCCACCGAGGGGGTCTCCACGCACAATGAGCAGTTCTTC. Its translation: CATEGVSTHNEQFF.

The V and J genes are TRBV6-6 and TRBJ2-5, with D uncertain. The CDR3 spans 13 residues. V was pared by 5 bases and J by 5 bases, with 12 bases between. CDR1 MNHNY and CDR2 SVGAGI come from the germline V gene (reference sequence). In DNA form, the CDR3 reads TGTGCCAGCAGTCCCCGGACCGGGGAGACCCAGTACTTC. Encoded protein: CASSPRTGETQYF.

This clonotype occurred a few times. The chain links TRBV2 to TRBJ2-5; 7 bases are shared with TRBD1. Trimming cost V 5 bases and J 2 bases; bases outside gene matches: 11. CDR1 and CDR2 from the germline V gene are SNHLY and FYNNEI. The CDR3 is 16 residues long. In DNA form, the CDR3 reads TGTGCCAGCAGTCTAACTTCCGGGACAGCACAAGAGACCCAGTACTTC. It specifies CASSLTSGTAQETQYF.

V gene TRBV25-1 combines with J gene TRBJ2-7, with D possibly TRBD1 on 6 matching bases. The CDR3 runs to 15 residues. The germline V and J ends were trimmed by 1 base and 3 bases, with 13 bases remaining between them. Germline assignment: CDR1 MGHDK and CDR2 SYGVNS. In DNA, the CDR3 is TGTGCCAGCAGTGAATTTAGGACAGCTAGCTACGAGCAGTACTTC. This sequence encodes CASSEFRTASYEQYF.

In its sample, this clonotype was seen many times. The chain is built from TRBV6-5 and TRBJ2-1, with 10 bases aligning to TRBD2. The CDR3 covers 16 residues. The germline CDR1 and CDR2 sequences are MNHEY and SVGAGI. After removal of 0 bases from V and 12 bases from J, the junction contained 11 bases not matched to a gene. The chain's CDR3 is CASSYSGTSVYAAQFF. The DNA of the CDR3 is TGTGCCAGCAGTTACTCGGGGACTAGCGTGTATGCGGCGCAGTTCTTC.

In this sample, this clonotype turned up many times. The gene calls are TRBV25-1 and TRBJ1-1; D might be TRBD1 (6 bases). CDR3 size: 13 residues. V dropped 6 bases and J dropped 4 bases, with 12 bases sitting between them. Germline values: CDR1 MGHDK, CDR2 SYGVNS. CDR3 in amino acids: CASRPSGATEAFF. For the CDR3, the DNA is TGTGCCAGCAGGCCCTCAGGGGCCACTGAAGCTTTCTTT.

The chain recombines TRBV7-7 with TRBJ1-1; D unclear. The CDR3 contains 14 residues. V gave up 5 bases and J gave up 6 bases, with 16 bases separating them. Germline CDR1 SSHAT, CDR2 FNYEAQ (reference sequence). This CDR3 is CASSPPTIDAEAFF. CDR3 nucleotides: TGTGCCAGCAGCCCACCCACAATCGACGCTGAAGCTTTCTTT.

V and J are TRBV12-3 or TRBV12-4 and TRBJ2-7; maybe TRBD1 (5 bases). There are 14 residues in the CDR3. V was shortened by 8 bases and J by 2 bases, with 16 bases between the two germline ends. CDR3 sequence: CASGHRKSTYEQYF. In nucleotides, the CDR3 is TGTGCCAGCGGACACAGGAAATCTACCTACGAGCAGTACTTC.

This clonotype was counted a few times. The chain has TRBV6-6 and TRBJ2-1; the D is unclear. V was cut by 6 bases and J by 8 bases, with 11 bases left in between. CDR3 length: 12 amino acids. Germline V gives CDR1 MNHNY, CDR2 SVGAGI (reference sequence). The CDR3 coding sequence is TGTGCCAGCAGCCGAGAAAGGCATGAGCAGTTCTTC. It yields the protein CASSRERHEQFF.

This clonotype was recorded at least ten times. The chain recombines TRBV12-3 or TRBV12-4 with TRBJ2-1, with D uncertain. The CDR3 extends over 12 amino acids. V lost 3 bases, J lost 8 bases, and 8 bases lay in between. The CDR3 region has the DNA TGTGCCAGCAGTTTTTTGGTGGATGAGCAGTTCTTC. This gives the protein CASSFLVDEQFF.

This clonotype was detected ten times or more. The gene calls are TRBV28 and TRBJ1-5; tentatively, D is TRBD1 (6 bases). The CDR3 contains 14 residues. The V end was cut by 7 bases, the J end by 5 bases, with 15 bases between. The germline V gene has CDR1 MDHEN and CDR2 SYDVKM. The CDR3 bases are TGTGCCAGCACCAACGGACAGACCTATCAGCCCCAGCATTTT. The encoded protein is CASTNGQTYQPQHF.

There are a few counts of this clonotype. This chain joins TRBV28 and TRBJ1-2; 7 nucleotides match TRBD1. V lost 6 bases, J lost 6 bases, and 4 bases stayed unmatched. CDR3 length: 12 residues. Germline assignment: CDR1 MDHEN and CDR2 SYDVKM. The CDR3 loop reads CASRSDRDGYTF. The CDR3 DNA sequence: TGTGCCAGCAGGTCAGACAGGGATGGCTACACCTTC.

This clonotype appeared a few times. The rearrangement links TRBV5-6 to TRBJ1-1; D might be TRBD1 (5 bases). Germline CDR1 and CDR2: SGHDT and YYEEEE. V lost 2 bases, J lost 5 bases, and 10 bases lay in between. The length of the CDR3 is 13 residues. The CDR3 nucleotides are TGTGCCAGCAGCTTCGGGACGAGGACTGAAGCTTTCTTT. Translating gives CASSFGTRTEAFF.

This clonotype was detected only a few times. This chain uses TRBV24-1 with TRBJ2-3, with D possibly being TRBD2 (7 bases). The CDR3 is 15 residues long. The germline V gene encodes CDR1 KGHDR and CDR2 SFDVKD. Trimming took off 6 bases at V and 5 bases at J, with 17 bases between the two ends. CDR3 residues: CATSIGGGAGDTQYF. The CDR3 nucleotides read TGTGCCACCAGTATTGGTGGGGGGGCCGGAGATACGCAGTATTTT.

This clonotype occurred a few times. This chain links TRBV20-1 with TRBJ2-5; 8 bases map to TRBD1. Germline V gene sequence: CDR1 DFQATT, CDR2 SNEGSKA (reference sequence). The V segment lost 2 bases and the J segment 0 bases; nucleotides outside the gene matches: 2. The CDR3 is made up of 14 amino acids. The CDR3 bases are TGCAGTGCTAGACTGGACAGGGACCAAGAGACCCAGTACTTC. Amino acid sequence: CSARLDRDQETQYF.

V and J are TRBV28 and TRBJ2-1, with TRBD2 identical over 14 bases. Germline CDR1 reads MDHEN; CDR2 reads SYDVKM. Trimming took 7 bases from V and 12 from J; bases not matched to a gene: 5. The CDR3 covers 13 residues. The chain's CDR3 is CASTTGTSGGQFF. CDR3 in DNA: TGTGCCAGCACGACCGGGACTAGCGGGGGGCAGTTCTTC.